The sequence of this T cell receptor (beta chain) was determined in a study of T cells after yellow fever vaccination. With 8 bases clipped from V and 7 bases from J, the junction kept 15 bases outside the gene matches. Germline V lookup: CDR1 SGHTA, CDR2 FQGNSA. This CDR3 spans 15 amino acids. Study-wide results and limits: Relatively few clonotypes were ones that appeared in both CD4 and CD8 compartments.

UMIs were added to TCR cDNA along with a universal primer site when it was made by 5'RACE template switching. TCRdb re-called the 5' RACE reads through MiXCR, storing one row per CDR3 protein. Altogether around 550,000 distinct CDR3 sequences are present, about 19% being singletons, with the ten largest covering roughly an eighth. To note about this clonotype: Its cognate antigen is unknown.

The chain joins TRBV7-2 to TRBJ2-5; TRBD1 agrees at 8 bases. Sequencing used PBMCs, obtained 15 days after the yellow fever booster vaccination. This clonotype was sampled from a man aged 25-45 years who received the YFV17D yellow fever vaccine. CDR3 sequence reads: CASDTDRVGGPTQYF. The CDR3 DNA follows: TGTGCCAGCGACACGGACAGGGTGGGGGGCCCGACCCAGTACTTC.